Sequencing of this T cell receptor (beta chain) was carried out in a study of blood T cells in healthy people across ages. From germline, CDR1 is MNHNY and CDR2 SVGAGI (reference sequence). V lost 5 bases and J lost 2; bases outside the gene matches: 10. The CDR3 has 16 amino acids. As regards this clonotype: Its antigen remains unidentified.

Whole-study findings and limits: Long-lived donors carried more naive CD4+ cells and greater diversity than aged donors. Reliance upon unsorted PBMCs precluded definitive naive versus antigen-experienced comparison.

Then a second PCR, running about 7 to 11 cycles, was carried out with a sample-barcoded 5' primer and a J-beta primer mix. TCRdb re-called the 5' RACE reads with MiXCR, one entry per CDR3 protein. The top ten clones hold roughly 7.7% of a sample with some 1.4 million distinct CDR3 sequences, 40% to 50% of them seen once. What was sequenced was blood. The origin of this receptor is a woman aged 18-35 years in good health. The rearrangement joins TRBV6-6 to TRBJ2-3; 7 nucleotides match TRBD1. The CDR3 DNA sequence: TGTGCCAGCAGTCCCTCTTATGGACAGGACACAGATACGCAGTATTTT. Its protein is CASSPSYGQDTDTQYF.